Listed here is a single T cell receptor beta chain. TCRdb's copy holds only in-frame clones and misses some; the assay was immunoSEQ multiplex PCR. This table holds 150,000 to 200,000 clones, 70% to 85% found once. This entry is derived from a study of blood T cell repertoires in COVID-19. Study details: PBMCs, B-cell-depleted T cells, or T cells were the source of the cDNA or gDNA that made up the material.

J lost 15 bases, V lost 2 bases, and 14 bases had no gene match. Germline V CDR1 and CDR2: SGHTA, FQGNSA. This CDR3 is 16 amino acids long. The sequence was obtained from a woman aged 40 to 49 with COVID-19, enrolled during active disease. The chain combines TRBV7-2 with TRBJ2-1; TRBD2 aligns across 12 bases. The source material was peripheral blood. DNA for the CDR3: TGTGCCAGCAGCTTATGGGCTAGCGGGGGGGCCGTCGGGTCGTTCTTC. Its translation: CASSLWASGGAVGSFF.